These 21 T cell receptor beta chains share one sample of origin, sequenced in a study of T and B cells in COVID-19 patients. Each TRB amplification used roughly 240-550 ng of genomic DNA from blood. TRB rearrangements were amplified by multiplex PCR with BIOMED2 TRB-A/B primers. TCRdb reprocessed the multiplex PCR reads via MiXCR and lists one record per CDR3 protein. Of 6,500 to 10,000 distinct CDR3 sequences listed, under 30% are singletons. Specimen: blood. The source is a human donor with active COVID-19.

The chain joins TRBV19 to TRBJ2-5; 13 positions agree with TRBD2. This CDR3 comprises 15 residues. CDR1 is LNHDA, CDR2 SQIVND, per germline (reference sequence). The J segment lost 2 bases and the V segment lost 6 bases, leaving 3 bases of the junction unmatched. CDR3 sequence reads: CASSRLAGGQETQYF. In DNA form, the CDR3 reads TGTGCCAGTAGCCGACTAGCGGGGGGTCAAGAGACCCAGTACTTC.

This clonotype turned up a few times. The V call is TRBV20-1, the J call TRBJ2-2, with 8 bases matching TRBD1. Germline assignment: CDR1 DFQATT and CDR2 SNEGSKA (reference sequence). Trimming at V came to 5 bases and at J to 8 bases, leaving 7 bases not matched to a gene. The CDR3 has 13 residues. CDR3 region: CSASQGAVGELFF. CDR3 in DNA: TGCAGTGCTTCTCAGGGGGCGGTGGGGGAGCTGTTTTTT.

This chain connects TRBV5-4 to TRBJ2-7; D may be TRBD2 (7 bases). V was shortened by 1 base and J by 12 bases, with 17 bases between the two germline ends. CDR1 and CDR2 from the germline V gene are SGHNT and YYREEE (reference sequence). The CDR3 is made up of 13 amino acids. CDR3: CASSLKGGAGMYV. The CDR3, as DNA: TGTGCCAGCAGCTTGAAGGGGGGGGCAGGGATGTACGTC.

This clonotype is medium-sized (0.01 to 0.1%) in the sample. The rearrangement uses TRBV6-2 or TRBV6-3 and TRBJ2-2; 8 bases align to TRBD1. The CDR3 contains 14 residues. Trimming removed 0 bases from V and 8 bases from J; junction bases left unmatched: 2. Germline CDR1 reads MNHEY; CDR2 reads SVGEGT. CDR3 DNA sequence: TGTGCCAGCAGTTACTCGGGGACAGGAGGGGAGCTGTTTTTT. It encodes CASSYSGTGGELFF.

This clonotype is labeled as medium-sized. V and J are TRBV5-6 and TRBJ2-5; D remains ambiguous. Germline loops: CDR1 SGHDT, CDR2 YYEEEE. CDR3 size: 14 residues. Deletions cut 2 bases from V and 0 bases from J, with 8 bases between. The DNA of the CDR3 is TGTGCCAGCAGCTTTACCAACTACCAAGAGACCCAGTACTTC. Amino acid sequence: CASSFTNYQETQYF.

This clonotype is classed as medium-sized. This chain connects TRBV18 to TRBJ2-6, with D possibly matching TRBD1 (5 bases). Germline V gives CDR1 KGHSH, CDR2 LQKENI. V dropped 3 bases and J dropped 5 bases, with 8 bases sitting between them. The CDR3 runs to 14 residues. The CDR3 coding sequence is TGTGCCAGCTCACCGGACACCCGGGCCAACGTCCTGACTTTC. Its translation is CASSPDTRANVLTF.

This clonotype was seen only a few times. This chain connects TRBV27 to TRBJ1-6, with D unresolved. Germline values: CDR1 MNHEY, CDR2 SMNVEV (reference sequence). The V end lost 5 bases, the J end lost 6 bases, and 17 bases lay between the germline ends. The CDR3 runs to 16 residues. CDR3 nucleotides: TGTGCCAGCAGTCCGGGGTTGGCGCCCCTTAATTCACCCCTCCACTTT. Amino acids: CASSPGLAPLNSPLHF.

This rearrangement joins TRBV6-2 or TRBV6-3 to TRBJ1-3; 10 nucleotides align to TRBD1. There are 15 residues in the CDR3. In germline, CDR1 is MNHEY, CDR2 SVGEGT. J lost 9 bases, V lost 5 bases, and 10 bases had no gene match. The CDR3 reads CASSVGTGQGGTIYF. The CDR3 DNA reads as TGTGCCAGCAGTGTAGGCACCGGACAGGGGGGCACCATATATTTT.

The rearrangement joins TRBV19 to TRBJ1-2, with a tentative D call TRBD1 (6 bases). This CDR3 spans 17 amino acids. Germline V gene sequence: CDR1 LNHDA, CDR2 SQIVND (reference sequence). Trimming took 7 bases from V and 4 from J, leaving 25 bases between them. CDR3 bases: TGTGCCAGTACCCACCTCCAAGGGGGAAAGAGATTCTATGGCTACACCTTC. Its translation is CASTHLQGGKRFYGYTF.

In its sample, this clonotype ranks as medium-sized. The rearrangement joins TRBV5-6 to TRBJ2-3; TRBD1 might be the D (6 bases). The V gene lost 5 bases and the J gene lost 2 bases, with 18 bases spanning the gap. CDR1 and CDR2 from the germline V gene are SGHDT and YYEEEE. The CDR3 extends over 16 amino acids. CDR3 sequence reads: CASSSPQGYYTDTQYF. CDR3 nucleotide sequence: TGTGCCAGCAGTAGCCCACAGGGATATTACACAGATACGCAGTATTTT. The whole variable domain, remainder taken from reference TRBV5-6 and TRBJ2-3, is DAGVTQSPTHLIKTRGQQVTLRCSPKSGHDTVSWYQQALGQGPQFIFQYYEEEERQRGNFPDRFSGHQFPNYSSELNVNALLLGDSALYLCASSSPQGYYTDTQYFGPGTRLTVL.

Within the sample, this clonotype is medium-sized. The chain employs TRBV19 and TRBJ2-1, with D perhaps TRBD1 or TRBD2 (5 bases each). The germline V gene has CDR1 LNHDA and CDR2 SQIVND (reference sequence). The CDR3 spans 13 residues. V was pared by 5 bases and J by 8 bases, with 13 bases between. CDR3 nucleotides: TGTGCCAGTAGTCTCGGGGCTGGGTATGAGCAGTTCTTC. Translating gives CASSLGAGYEQFF.

This clonotype was seen more than once but under ten times. The V gene is TRBV5-1, the J gene TRBJ2-3; D not resolved. CDR1 and CDR2 (germline): SGHRS, YFSETQ. The ends were cut back, 4 bases at V and 2 bases at J, with 11 bases in the middle. This CDR3 has 14 residues. The CDR3 loop is CASSVMDPTDTQYF. CDR3 DNA sequence: TGCGCCAGCAGCGTCATGGACCCCACAGATACGCAGTATTTT.

The V and J genes are TRBV5-6 and TRBJ1-2; tentative D call: TRBD1 (6 bases). Germline V gene lookup returns CDR1 SGHDT and CDR2 YYEEEE. The CDR3 totals 17 residues. Trimming took 0 bases from V and 8 from J, leaving 23 bases between them. The DNA for the CDR3 is TGTGCCAGCAGCTTGGAACAGGGAATTTATGGTGCCGGGGGCTACACCTTC. It yields the protein CASSLEQGIYGAGGYTF.

Within the sample, this clonotype is medium-sized. V and J are TRBV5-4 and TRBJ2-1; TRBD1 agrees at 8 bases. The CDR3 totals 15 residues. V dropped 5 bases and J dropped 5; count of bases not matched to a gene: 9. Germline loops: CDR1 SGHNT, CDR2 YYREEE (reference sequence). DNA of the CDR3: TGTGCCAGCAGACTTGACAGGGGAGTCAACAATGAGCAGTTCTTC. It encodes CASRLDRGVNNEQFF.

This clonotype is labeled medium-sized. The V call is TRBV5-5, the J call TRBJ1-1; D unclear. The germline V gene encodes CDR1 SGHKS and CDR2 YYEKEE (reference sequence). This CDR3 has 13 amino acids. Trimming stripped 4 bases from V and 0 bases from J, with 7 bases between. CDR3 nucleotide sequence: TGTGCCAGCAGCGGTGAACTGAACACTGAAGCTTTCTTT. Translating it yields CASSGELNTEAFF.

A few counts support this clonotype. V usage is TRBV6-2 or TRBV6-3 and J usage is TRBJ1-6, with a tentative D call TRBD1 (6 bases). This CDR3 has 18 amino acids. CDR1 is MNHEY and CDR2 is SVGEGT in the germline V gene. V was pared by 2 bases and J by 9 bases, with 23 bases between. The CDR3 spells CASSYGPPLGGRISPLHF. The CDR3 DNA is TGTGCCAGCAGTTACGGTCCGCCGCTGGGGGGCCGAATTTCACCCCTCCACTTT.

This clonotype has just a few counts. J is TRBJ1-5 and V is TRBV6-2 or TRBV6-3; 8 nucleotides line up with TRBD1. Germline-derived CDR1 and CDR2 are MNHEY and SVGEGT. V lost 2 bases, J lost 4 bases, and 1 base stayed unmatched. The CDR3 contains 14 residues. CDR3 in amino acids: CASSYGQGNQPQHF. CDR3 sequence (DNA): TGTGCCAGCAGTTACGGACAGGGAAATCAGCCCCAGCATTTT.

This clonotype is labeled medium-sized (0.01 to 0.1%). The J gene is TRBJ2-1, the V gene TRBV18; D ambiguous. The CDR3 spans 13 residues. Per the germline V gene, CDR1 is KGHSH and CDR2 is LQKENI. The germline V and J ends were trimmed by 2 bases and 4 bases, with 6 bases remaining between them. The CDR3 region has the DNA TGTGCCAGCTCACCAGGCCGGTACAATGAGCAGTTCTTC. This sequence encodes CASSPGRYNEQFF.

This clonotype was recorded a few times. The genes are TRBV5-4 and TRBJ1-4, with no clear D. V was pared by 4 bases and J by 7 bases, with 14 bases between. Germline CDR1 is SGHNT and CDR2 is YYREEE (reference sequence). The CDR3 extends over 14 amino acids. CDR3 in amino acids: CASSEGPRIEKLFF. CDR3 DNA: TGTGCCAGCAGCGAGGGTCCACGGATTGAAAAACTGTTTTTT.

By share, this clonotype ranks as medium-sized. V is TRBV19 and J is TRBJ1-1, with a tentative D call TRBD1 (5 bases). The CDR3 consists of 13 residues. Germline V gene lookup returns CDR1 LNHDA and CDR2 SQIVND (reference sequence). Trimming shortened V by 3 bases and J by 3 bases, and 8 bases separated the two germline ends. CDR3 nucleotide sequence: TGTGCCAGTAGTATGAGGGGTGACACTGAAGCTTTCTTT. It encodes CASSMRGDTEAFF.

This chain links TRBV6-1 with TRBJ1-4; no clear D. Per the germline V gene, CDR1 is MNHNS and CDR2 is SASEGT. Trimming took 7 bases from V and 4 from J, leaving 16 bases between them. The CDR3 runs 15 residues. This CDR3 reads CASILSGSINEKLFF. The CDR3 DNA sequence: TGTGCCAGCATTTTGTCGGGCTCGATTAATGAAAAACTGTTTTTT.